Listed here is a single TCR beta chain. The antigen is unknown. Time point indicated: cycle 4 day 1 (C4D1), after around six weeks of nivolumab. Every patient relapsed after autologous stem cell transplantation, and brentuximab vedotin exposure varied. The CDR3 consists of 14 residues. Germline CDR1 reads SGHNT; CDR2 reads YENEEA. The V end was cut by 6 bases, the J end by 3 bases, with 15 bases between. This specimen belongs to a study of PD-1 blockade in classical Hodgkin lymphoma. Assay: immunoSEQ multiplex PCR; the TCRdb copy retains only in-frame clones and omits some. The sample shows about 41,000 clones, 69% of them seen only once. Study outcomes and limitations: In CD4+ cells, TCR diversity went up significantly by C4D1, but in CD8+ cells it did not. Newly diagnosed patients and complete responders had comparable diversity at baseline. Nothing has yet pinned down what causes the repertoire differences, possibly disease activity or prior therapy. Newly diagnosed patients had baseline TCR diversity that was reportedly lower than that of healthy donors.

The clonotype comes from a human donor with classical Hodgkin lymphoma. The source was peripheral blood mononuclear cells (PBMCs), collected before the fourth cycle of nivolumab. The rearrangement joins TRBV11-3 to TRBJ2-7; the D is unclear. CDR3 protein: CASSPSAGDYEQYF. The CDR3 DNA sequence: TGTGCCAGCAGTCCCTCCGCCGGCGACTACGAGCAGTACTTC.